The 14 T cell receptor beta chains listed next were all sequenced from one sample in a study of blood T cells in healthy people across ages. Sample-barcoded 5' priming and a J-beta primer mix drove a second PCR of roughly 7 to 11 cycles. TCRdb called the 5' RACE reads again in MiXCR, with one record for every CDR3 protein. The sample has about 970,000 distinct CDR3 sequences, around 54% seen once; the top ten hold about 21%. Sequencing input: blood. The receptors were sampled from a woman aged 60-70 years in good health.

This chain joins TRBV6-1 and TRBJ1-2; a possible D gene is TRBD1 (5 bases). Germline loops: CDR1 MNHNS, CDR2 SASEGT. V lost 7 bases and J 1 base, leaving 19 bases between the germline ends. This CDR3 is built from 16 residues. The CDR3 nucleotides read TGTGCCAGCACCCTAGATGCCGTTGGGGGTAACTATGGCTACACCTTC. Protein product: CASTLDAVGGNYGYTF.

The chain recombines TRBV7-3 with TRBJ2-1; 10 bases map to TRBD2. The length of the CDR3 is 15 residues. Germline values: CDR1 SGHTA, CDR2 FQGTGA. Trimming took 0 bases from V and 10 from J; bases not matched to a gene: 6. CDR3 residues: CASSLTASGSREQFF. Here the CDR3 DNA reads TGTGCCAGCAGCTTAACGGCTAGCGGGAGCAGGGAGCAGTTCTTC.

This clonotype was seen a handful of times. The V gene is TRBV7-3, the J gene TRBJ2-6; 7 bases map to TRBD1. CDR1 SGHTA and CDR2 FQGTGA come from the germline V gene. This CDR3 has 16 residues. The junction had 6 bases not matched to a gene; V was cut back by 5 bases and J by 2 bases. The CDR3 DNA reads as TGTGCCAGCAGCCCTCTAACAGGGGCTGGGGCCAACGTCCTGACTTTC. It translates to CASSPLTGAGANVLTF.

The CDR3 region has the DNA TGCGCCAGCAGCCAACAGGGCGGGGACAGTGGCTATGGCTACACCTTC. Translating gives CASSQQGGDSGYGYTF. This rearrangement joins TRBV4-1 to TRBJ1-2, with 7 bases that match TRBD1. The CDR3 is 16 residues long. The germline CDR1 and CDR2 sequences are MGHRA and YSYEKL. With V trimmed by 2 bases and J by 4 bases, 10 bases remained unmatched.

The V gene is TRBV27, the J gene TRBJ2-7; the match to TRBD1 covers 9 bases. V dropped 6 bases and J dropped 3; count of bases not matched to a gene: 12. Germline CDR1 MNHEY, CDR2 SMNVEV (reference sequence). The CDR3 spans 16 residues. CDR3: CASSQGTGTGYYEQYF. The CDR3 DNA follows: TGTGCCAGCAGCCAAGGGACCGGGACAGGGTACTACGAGCAGTACTTC.

This clonotype was seen at least ten times. The gene calls are TRBV29-1 and TRBJ1-4; D uncertain. The CDR3 totals 11 residues. V lost 1 base to trimming and J lost 5 bases, with 2 bases between them. CDR1 SQVTM and CDR2 ANQGSEA come from the germline V gene. The chain's CDR3 is CSVEVNEKLFF. The CDR3 DNA follows: TGCAGCGTTGAAGTAAATGAAAAACTGTTTTTT.

This clonotype was counted a few times. The chain joins TRBV29-1 to TRBJ2-5, with 14 bases matching TRBD2. Germline CDR1 reads SQVTM; CDR2 reads ANQGSEA. This CDR3 has 14 amino acids. V lost 7 bases to trimming and J lost 4 bases; unmatched junction nucleotides: 5. The CDR3 is CSAGTSGSRETQYF. For the CDR3, the DNA is TGCAGCGCAGGGACTAGCGGGAGTAGAGAGACCCAGTACTTC.

In this sample, this clonotype turned up once. This rearrangement joins TRBV28 to TRBJ1-1; D gene unclear. The CDR3 loop spans 13 amino acids. Per the germline V gene, CDR1 is MDHEN and CDR2 is SYDVKM. Trimming took off 6 bases at V and 7 bases at J, with 15 bases between the two ends. CDR3 protein: CASRFRGGGEAFF. DNA for the CDR3: TGTGCCAGCAGGTTCCGGGGTGGTGGTGAAGCTTTCTTT.

The J gene is TRBJ2-5, the V gene TRBV27, with TRBD2 matching 11 bases. The CDR3 has 16 amino acids. From germline, CDR1 is MNHEY and CDR2 SMNVEV (reference sequence). V was clipped by 0 bases and J by 3 bases; unmatched bases: 3. Here the CDR3 reads CASSLSTSGTKETQYF. The CDR3 DNA follows: TGTGCCAGCAGTTTATCGACTAGCGGGACCAAAGAGACCCAGTACTTC.

This chain links TRBV28 with TRBJ2-1; 9 nucleotides match TRBD1. The V gene end was trimmed by 6 bases and the J gene end by 0 bases; junction bases not matched to a gene: 15. CDR1 and CDR2 from the germline V gene are MDHEN and SYDVKM. This CDR3 comprises 19 residues. The CDR3 nucleotides are TGTGCCAGCAGCTCCACAGGGGGCGACTCCTTGAGCTCCTACAATGAGCAGTTCTTC. This sequence encodes CASSSTGGDSLSSYNEQFF.

The rearrangement links TRBV29-1 to TRBJ2-1; no reliable D call. The CDR3 sequence is 11 residues long. The ends were cut back, 5 bases at V and 7 bases at J, with 9 bases in the middle. CDR1 is SQVTM, CDR2 ANQGSEA, per germline. The CDR3 DNA reads TGCAGCGTTTTAAACCTGAATGAGCAGTTCTTC. This gives the protein CSVLNLNEQFF.

A few counts support this clonotype. The V call is TRBV7-9, the J call TRBJ2-1, with TRBD2 matching 14 bases. With the DNA end fitting TRBJ2-7 better, the J assignment may be wrong. The CDR3 contains 14 residues. Germline CDR1 SEHNR, CDR2 FQNEAQ (reference sequence). CDR3 protein: CASSPGTSGSEQYF. Written as DNA, the CDR3 is TGTGCCAGCAGCCCGGGGACTAGCGGGAGCGAGCAGTACTTC.

This clonotype was picked up a small number of times. The chain has TRBV7-9 and TRBJ1-1; D not resolved. Trimming pared 6 bases from V and 2 bases from J, leaving 16 bases between. The CDR3 runs to 15 residues. The germline CDR1 and CDR2 sequences are SEHNR and FQNEAQ (reference sequence). This CDR3 reads CASSSKMDGNTEAFF. CDR3 in DNA: TGTGCCAGCAGTTCTAAAATGGACGGTAACACTGAAGCTTTCTTT. Using reference TRBV7-9 and TRBJ1-1 for the parts outside the CDR3, the full variable domain is DTGVSQNPRHKITKRGQNVTFRCDPISEHNRLYWYRQTLGQGPEFLTYFQNEAQLEKSRLLSDRFSAERPKGSFSTLEIQRTEQGDSAMYLCASSSKMDGNTEAFFGQGTRLTVV.

This clonotype was recorded a few times. The chain uses TRBV7-6 and TRBJ2-3; the match to TRBD2 covers 7 bases. Trimming removed 1 base from V and 3 bases from J; junction bases left unmatched: 7. The CDR3 sequence is 16 residues long. Germline V gene lookup returns CDR1 SGHVS and CDR2 FNYEAQ. This CDR3 reads CASSLVGGTNTDTQYF. CDR3 DNA: TGTGCCAGCAGCTTAGTGGGAGGGACTAATACAGATACGCAGTATTTT.